These 24 T cell receptor beta chains were all obtained from the same sample, sequenced in a study of identical twins (TCRdb year 2016). Library construction relied on 5' RACE. The instrument was an Illumina HiSeq 2000. Through fastp at Q25 and MiXCR, TCRdb rebuilt clones from the public reads, retaining in-frame beta chains. Every CDR3 protein is listed once, alongside the most common genes and DNA of its rows. This sample comprises around 550,000 distinct CDR3 sequences, around 15% of them detected only once. Less than 0.5% of the sample is held by the ten biggest clonotypes. This sample also belongs to another study, concerning yellow fever vaccine responses in identical twins.

Material for sequencing was CD4+ T cells sorted from blood. The receptor source for this set is a young woman in good health.

The chain carries TRBV27 and TRBJ2-4, with D perhaps given as TRBD1 or TRBD2 (5 bases each). Germline V gene sequence: CDR1 MNHEY, CDR2 SMNVEV (reference sequence). This CDR3 has 14 residues. Trimming left V 10 bases short and J 0 bases short, with 13 bases between. The CDR3 DNA follows: TGTGCCACCGGAGCCGGGACAGCCAAAAACATTCAGTACTTC. It codes for CATGAGTAKNIQYF.

This clonotype showed up just a few times. This sequence joins TRBV2 and TRBJ1-5, with D perhaps TRBD1 (6 bases). Germline CDR1 reads SNHLY; CDR2 reads FYNNEI. The CDR3 loop spans 15 amino acids. V lost 3 bases and J 5 bases, leaving 14 bases between the germline ends. For the CDR3, the DNA is TGTGCCAGCAGTGAGGAAGCAGGGGAGGATCAGCCCCAGCATTTT. Residues: CASSEEAGEDQPQHF.

The sample holds many counts of this clonotype. The chain links TRBV9 to TRBJ1-2, with no clear D. Germline CDR1 is SGDLS and CDR2 is YYNGEE. V lost 4 bases, J lost 0 bases, and 7 bases lay in between. This CDR3 is built from 13 residues. CDR3 region: CASSPRSNYGYTF. CDR3 in DNA: TGTGCCAGCAGCCCCCGTTCTAACTATGGCTACACCTTC.

This chain connects TRBV29-1 to TRBJ2-3, with 7 positions matching TRBD2. The CDR3 is 15 residues long. Trimming removed 6 bases from V and 2 bases from J; junction bases left unmatched: 11. Germline CDR1 reads SQVTM; CDR2 reads ANQGSEA. For the CDR3, the DNA is TGCAGCGTCCAAGTGGCTAGCGGACACACAGATACGCAGTATTTT. Translating it yields CSVQVASGHTDTQYF.

This clonotype was picked up many times. V is TRBV29-1 and J is TRBJ2-7; 8 nucleotides match TRBD1. This CDR3 contains 15 residues. The germline CDR1 and CDR2 sequences are SQVTM and ANQGSEA. V lost 2 bases and J lost 1; bases outside the gene matches: 7. The CDR3 protein is CSVERPGQGSYEQYF. CDR3 nucleotides: TGCAGCGTTGAAAGACCCGGACAGGGATCCTACGAGCAGTACTTC.

This CDR3 is CASSYTGTGAFGQYV. The CDR3 DNA follows: TGTGCCAGCAGCTATACCGGGACAGGGGCCTTCGGGCAGTACGTC. The gene calls are TRBV5-6 and TRBJ2-7; 10 bases are shared with TRBD1. The junction had 12 bases not matched to a gene; V was cut back by 3 bases and J by 9 bases. This CDR3 comprises 15 residues. Germline values: CDR1 SGHDT, CDR2 YYEEEE.

In its sample, this clonotype was seen a few times. The chain recombines TRBV5-1 with TRBJ1-5; D is unresolved. The CDR3 runs 14 residues. Germline V lookup: CDR1 SGHRS, CDR2 YFSETQ. Deletions cut 0 bases from V and 3 bases from J, with 7 bases between. The CDR3 sequence: CASSLESVNQPQHF. The CDR3 nucleotides are TGCGCCAGCAGCTTGGAGTCAGTCAATCAGCCCCAGCATTTT.

The genes are TRBV7-2 and TRBJ2-7; 12 bases line up with TRBD1. Per the germline V gene, CDR1 is SGHTA and CDR2 is FQGNSA. The CDR3 has 16 residues. The V segment lost 2 bases and the J segment 6 bases; nucleotides outside the gene matches: 8. CDR3 bases: TGTGCCAGCAGCTTAACCCCGGGACAGGGGGCGACCGAGCAGTACGTC. This codes for CASSLTPGQGATEQYV.

This clonotype has just a few counts. The V call is TRBV12-5, the J call TRBJ1-1; TRBD1 is a possible D gene (6 bases). The V end lost 4 bases, the J end lost 11 bases, and 20 bases lay between the germline ends. CDR3 size: 14 residues. CDR1 is LGHNT, CDR2 FRNRAP, per germline. This chain's CDR3 is CASGSDRQPTGAFF. CDR3 DNA sequence: TGTGCTAGTGGTTCGGACAGACAGCCCACGGGTGCTTTCTTT.

The rearrangement uses TRBV6-5 and TRBJ2-7, with 10 bases that match TRBD2. The V gene's germline CDR1 is MNHEY and CDR2 SVGAGI. This CDR3 spans 18 amino acids. V shed 4 bases and J 0 bases; nucleotides not matched to a gene: 12. CDR3 loop: CASSSPLLAGTNSYEQYV. The CDR3 DNA reads as TGTGCCAGCAGTTCACCCCTACTAGCGGGGACGAACTCCTACGAGCAGTACGTC.

The chain carries TRBV29-1 and TRBJ1-1, with D possibly TRBD1 on 5 matching bases. CDR1 and CDR2 (germline): SQVTM, ANQGSEA. This CDR3 comprises 10 residues. Trimming took off 7 bases at V and 7 bases at J, with 10 bases between the two ends. The CDR3 protein is CSAGALEAFF. The DNA for the CDR3 is TGCAGCGCCGGGGCCCTTGAAGCTTTCTTT.

The chain uses TRBV7-2 and TRBJ2-4, with 9 nucleotides matching TRBD1. Trimming cost V 5 bases and J 4 bases; bases outside gene matches: 6. The CDR3 is 15 residues long. The germline V gene has CDR1 SGHTA and CDR2 FQGNSA. CDR3 nucleotide sequence: TGTGCCAGCAGCACCGGGACAGGGCAAAAAAACATTCAGTACTTC. This encodes CASSTGTGQKNIQYF.

The chain uses TRBV7-2 and TRBJ1-6; the match to TRBD1 covers 11 bases. The CDR3 is made up of 16 amino acids. V trimming: 4 bases; J trimming: 8 bases; junction bases outside the gene matches: 7. Germline CDR1 SGHTA, CDR2 FQGNSA. The DNA of the CDR3 is TGTGCCAGCAGCTCCTATCCGGGACAGGGGGATTCACCCCTCCACTTT. Amino acid sequence: CASSSYPGQGDSPLHF.

This clonotype showed up many times. The chain combines TRBV21-1 with TRBJ2-7; the table's D gene call, TRBD1, was not cross checked with the DNA. TRBV21-1 is described as a pseudogene. The CDR3 covers 16 residues. The DNA for the CDR3 is TGTGCCAGCAGCAATCCCCGGACAGGCGTTGGGGACGAGCAGTACTTC. It yields the protein CASSNPRTGVGDEQYF.

This clonotype was counted between two and nine times. V and J are TRBV9 and TRBJ2-7; D is undetermined. CDR1 is SGDLS and CDR2 is YYNGEE in the germline V gene. The CDR3 is 15 residues long. Trimming left V 1 base short and J 2 bases short, with 13 bases between. CDR3 nucleotides: TGTGCCAGCAGCGTATCCAGCGCTCCCACCTACGAGCAGTACTTC. As protein: CASSVSSAPTYEQYF.

This clonotype occurred a few times. This chain connects TRBV25-1 to TRBJ2-7; TRBD1 agrees at 7 bases. J was trimmed by 5 bases and V by 2 bases; bases with no gene match: 6. The CDR3 runs 14 residues. Germline CDR1 is MGHDK and CDR2 is SYGVNS. The CDR3, as DNA: TGTGCCAGCAGTGAACACAGGGGCAGGAACGAGCAGTACTTC. Translation: CASSEHRGRNEQYF.

The rearrangement joins TRBV10-3 to TRBJ2-2; TRBD2 matches at 8 bases. CDR1 and CDR2 (germline): ENHRY, SYGVKD. V lost 8 bases and J lost 2; bases outside the gene matches: 4. The CDR3 has 14 amino acids. This CDR3 is CAIGGGTNTGELFF. CDR3 DNA: TGTGCCATCGGCGGGGGGACAAACACCGGGGAGCTGTTTTTT.

The V and J genes are TRBV19 and TRBJ2-4; possible D gene TRBD1, 5 bases. V was shortened by 7 bases and J by 2 bases, with 18 bases between the two germline ends. CDR1 is LNHDA, CDR2 SQIVND, per germline (reference sequence). The CDR3 contains 16 residues. CDR3 amino acids: CASNTREFDPKNIQYF. CDR3 DNA: TGTGCCAGTAATACCAGGGAATTTGATCCCAAAAACATTCAGTACTTC.

V usage is TRBV9 and J usage is TRBJ2-1; 7 bases fit TRBD1. The length of the CDR3 is 12 residues. V lost 3 bases and J lost 12; bases outside the gene matches: 6. Germline CDR1 SGDLS, CDR2 YYNGEE. DNA of the CDR3: TGTGCCAGCAGCGCGACAGGGTTCGGGCAGTTCTTC. It encodes CASSATGFGQFF. Together with reference TRBV9 and TRBJ2-1, the CDR3 gives the full variable domain: DSGVTQTPKHLITATGQRVTLRCSPRSGDLSVYWYQQSLDQGLQFLIQYYNGEERAKGNILERFSAQQFPDLHSELNLSSLELGDSALYFCASSATGFGQFFGPGTRLTVL.

This clonotype was counted at least ten times. The chain is built from TRBV3-1 and TRBJ2-5, with TRBD2 identical over 7 bases. CDR1 is LGHDT and CDR2 is YNNKEL in the germline V gene (reference sequence). The CDR3 has 15 amino acids. The trim removed 1 base at V and 5 bases at J, leaving 7 bases unmatched. This CDR3 is CASSQGGLADETQYF. DNA of the CDR3: TGTGCCAGCAGCCAAGGGGGTCTAGCGGACGAGACCCAGTACTTC.

In its sample, this clonotype was seen a few times. The rearrangement uses TRBV3-1 and TRBJ1-6; 7 positions agree with TRBD1. V dropped 5 bases and J dropped 5; count of bases not matched to a gene: 6. Germline-derived CDR1 and CDR2 are LGHDT and YNNKEL (reference sequence). This CDR3 is 15 amino acids long. The CDR3 reads CASSYGTANNSPLHF. The CDR3 DNA sequence: TGTGCCAGCAGCTACGGGACAGCCAATAATTCACCCCTCCACTTT.

This clonotype was seen a few times. This chain uses TRBV3-1 with TRBJ2-1; 9 bases are a match to TRBD1. Per the germline V gene, CDR1 is LGHDT and CDR2 is YNNKEL (reference sequence). V lost 5 bases and J lost 7; bases outside the gene matches: 12. The CDR3 is 16 amino acids. CDR3 sequence reads: CASSAAGTGFENEQFF. As DNA, the CDR3 is TGTGCCAGCAGCGCAGCCGGGACAGGGTTTGAAAATGAGCAGTTCTTC.

This sequence joins TRBV9 and TRBJ2-2, with 10 bases fitting TRBD1. The germline V gene has CDR1 SGDLS and CDR2 YYNGEE. V gave up 1 base and J gave up 9 bases; unmatched junction bases: 6. The CDR3 sequence is 15 residues long. The CDR3 coding sequence is TGTGCCAGCAGCGTAACCGGGACAGGGGTCCGGGAGCTGTTTTTT. Protein sequence: CASSVTGTGVRELFF.

The V gene is TRBV4-1, the J gene TRBJ2-1; 8 bases are shared with TRBD2. Germline V gene data show CDR1 as MGHRA and CDR2 as YSYEKL. This CDR3 region has 18 residues. The V gene end was trimmed by 1 base and the J gene end by 6 bases; junction bases not matched to a gene: 14. In DNA, the CDR3 is TGCGCCAGCAGCCAAGTTGGAAGGTCTAGGACTAGCAGCAATGAGCAGTTCTTC. Its translation: CASSQVGRSRTSSNEQFF.